There are a few counts of the clone carrying this TCR beta chain. Its antigen is unknown. The CDR3 is 16 residues long. Germline V CDR1 and CDR2: SNHLY, FYNNEI. V was trimmed by 4 bases and J by 6 bases, leaving 19 bases between them. The sample originates from a study of graft-versus-host responses after intestinal transplantation. Study-wide context: Grafts that recipients had were multivisceral, liver-intestinal, or isolated intestinal transplants. Anti-thymocyte globulin was used for induction in all recipients, who then took tacrolimus and steroids for two to four years. Notes on the study in general: Recipient marrow held GvH clones, some first seen in ileum or blood.

Using immunoSEQ multiplex PCR, the repertoire was profiled, and TCRdb retains in-frame clones only, with some absent. The table includes tens of thousands of clones, roughly 91% detected once. This TCR came from a human donor who received an intestinal transplant. Sequences were derived from unstimulated CD4+ T cells sorted from spleen or lymph node cells, sampled before intestinal transplant. The V gene is TRBV2, the J gene TRBJ1-5; D perhaps matches TRBD1 (6 bases). In nucleotides, the CDR3 is TGTGCCAGCAGTGCCGAGCGGGGGGCGCAGGGTCAGCCCCAGCATTTT. Its translation: CASSAERGAQGQPQHF.